The 3 T cell receptor beta chains reported below all come from one sample, sequenced in a study of cytomegalovirus exposure and HLA in healthy donors. The PCR contained 60 Vbeta and 13 Jbeta primers. Here immunoSEQ multiplex PCR was the method, and the copy in TCRdb shows in-frame clones only, minus some. In the table there are 90,000 to 110,000 clones, about three quarters of which are singletons. Sequencing was done on a sample of PBMCs. These receptors originate from a woman in her forties in good health and CMV-seropositive.

This chain joins TRBV20-1 and TRBJ1-1; TRBD1 aligns across 7 bases. The CDR3 has 11 residues. Germline assignment: CDR1 DFQATT and CDR2 SNEGSKA (reference sequence). V was clipped by 6 bases and J by 7 bases; unmatched bases: 5. This chain's CDR3 is CSAKTGFEAFF. The CDR3 DNA sequence: TGCAGTGCAAAGACAGGGTTTGAAGCTTTCTTT.

This clone was seen a few times. The rearrangement uses TRBV19 and TRBJ2-3, with D hard to call. This CDR3 has 13 residues. Germline V gene sequence: CDR1 LNHDA, CDR2 SQIVND (reference sequence). The ends were cut back, 1 base at V and 0 bases at J, with 2 bases in the middle. This chain's CDR3 is CASSIASTDTQYF. In DNA, the CDR3 is TGTGCCAGTAGTATAGCTAGCACAGATACGCAGTATTTT.

This chain uses TRBV27 with TRBJ1-4; no clear D gene. Trimming cost V 4 bases and J 4 bases, with 10 bases left between them. Germline-derived CDR1 and CDR2 are MNHEY and SMNVEV (reference sequence). The CDR3 length is 14 residues. CDR3 DNA sequence: TGTGCCAGCAGTTCCCTAGGCCTTAATGAAAAACTGTTTTTT. Translating gives CASSSLGLNEKLFF.